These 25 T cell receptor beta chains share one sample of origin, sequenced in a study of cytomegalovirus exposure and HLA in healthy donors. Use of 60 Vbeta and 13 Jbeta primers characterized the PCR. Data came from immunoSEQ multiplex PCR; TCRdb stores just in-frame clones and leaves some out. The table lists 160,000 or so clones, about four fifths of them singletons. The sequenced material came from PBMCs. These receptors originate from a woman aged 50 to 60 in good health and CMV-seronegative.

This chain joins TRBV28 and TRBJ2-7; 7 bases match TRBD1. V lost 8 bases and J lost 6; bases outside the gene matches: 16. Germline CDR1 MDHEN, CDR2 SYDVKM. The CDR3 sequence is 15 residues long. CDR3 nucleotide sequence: TGTGCCAGCGGGGGTCCGGGACAGAGGGTCTCCGAGCAGTACTTC. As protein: CASGGPGQRVSEQYF.

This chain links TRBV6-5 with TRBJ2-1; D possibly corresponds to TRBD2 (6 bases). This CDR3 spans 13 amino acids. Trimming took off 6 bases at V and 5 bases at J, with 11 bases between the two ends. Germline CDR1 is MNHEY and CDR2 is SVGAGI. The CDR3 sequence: CASRGGLDNEQFF. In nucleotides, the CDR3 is TGTGCCAGCAGGGGGGGACTCGACAATGAGCAGTTCTTC.

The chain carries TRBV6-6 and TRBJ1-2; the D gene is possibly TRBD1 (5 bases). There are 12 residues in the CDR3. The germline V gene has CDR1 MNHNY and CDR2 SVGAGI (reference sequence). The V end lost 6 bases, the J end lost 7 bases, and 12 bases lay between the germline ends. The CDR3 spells CASRQDLGGYTF. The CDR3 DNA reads TGTGCCAGCAGACAGGATCTTGGTGGCTACACCTTC.

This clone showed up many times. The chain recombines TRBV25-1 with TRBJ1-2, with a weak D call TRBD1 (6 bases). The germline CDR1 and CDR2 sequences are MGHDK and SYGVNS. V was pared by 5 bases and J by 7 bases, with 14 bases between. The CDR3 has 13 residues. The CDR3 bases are TGTGCCAGCAGTTTCGGGGGGCGAGGTGGCTACACCTTC. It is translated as CASSFGGRGGYTF.

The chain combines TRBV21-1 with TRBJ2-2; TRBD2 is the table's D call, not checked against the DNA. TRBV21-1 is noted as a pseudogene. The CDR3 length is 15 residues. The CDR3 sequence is CASSKGGTNTGELFF. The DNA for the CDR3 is TGTGCCAGCAGCAAGGGGGGAACGAACACCGGGGAGCTGTTTTTT.

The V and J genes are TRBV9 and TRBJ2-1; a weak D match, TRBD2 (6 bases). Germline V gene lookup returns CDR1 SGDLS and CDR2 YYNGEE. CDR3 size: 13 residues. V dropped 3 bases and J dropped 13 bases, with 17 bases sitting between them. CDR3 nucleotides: TGTGCCAGCAGCGACGGGACTCGAGTATCACAGTTCTTC. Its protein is CASSDGTRVSQFF.

This CDR3 reads CASSLSEGGREGYEQYF. CDR3 sequence (DNA): TGCGCCAGCAGCCTCAGCGAGGGGGGACGGGAGGGCTACGAGCAGTACTTC. The J gene is TRBJ2-7, the V gene TRBV4-3, with 8 bases lining up with TRBD2. V was clipped by 4 bases and J by 3 bases; unmatched bases: 14. CDR1 is LGHNA, CDR2 YSLEER, per germline. The CDR3 extends over 17 amino acids.

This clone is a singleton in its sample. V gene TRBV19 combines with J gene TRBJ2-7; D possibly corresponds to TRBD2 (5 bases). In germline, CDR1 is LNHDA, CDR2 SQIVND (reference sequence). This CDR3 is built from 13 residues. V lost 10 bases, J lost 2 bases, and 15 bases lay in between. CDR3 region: CATSGTGTYEQYF. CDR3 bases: TGTGCCACGAGCGGAACGGGAACCTACGAGCAGTACTTC.

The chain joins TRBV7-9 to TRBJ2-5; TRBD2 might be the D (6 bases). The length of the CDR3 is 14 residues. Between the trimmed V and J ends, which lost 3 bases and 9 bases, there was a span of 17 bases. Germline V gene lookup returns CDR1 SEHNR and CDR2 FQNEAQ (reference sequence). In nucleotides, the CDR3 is TGTGCCAGCAGCTTGCCCGGGACTTGGTGGTCCCAGTACTTC. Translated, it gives CASSLPGTWWSQYF.

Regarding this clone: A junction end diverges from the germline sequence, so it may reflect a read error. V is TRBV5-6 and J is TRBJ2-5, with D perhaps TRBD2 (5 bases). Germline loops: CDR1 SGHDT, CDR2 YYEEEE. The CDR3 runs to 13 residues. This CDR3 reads CASSSDSREAQYF. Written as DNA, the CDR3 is TGTGCCAGCAGCTCGGACTCGAGAGAGGCCCAGTACTTC.

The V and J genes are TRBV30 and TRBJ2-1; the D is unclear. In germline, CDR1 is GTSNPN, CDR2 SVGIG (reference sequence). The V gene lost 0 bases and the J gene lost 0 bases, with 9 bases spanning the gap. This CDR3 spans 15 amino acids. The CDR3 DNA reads TGTGCCTGGAGTGTTTCTCTAAGCTCCTACAATGAGCAGTTCTTC. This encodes CAWSVSLSSYNEQFF. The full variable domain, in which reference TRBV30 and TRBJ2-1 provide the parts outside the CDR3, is SQTIHQWPATLVQPVGSPLSLECTVEGTSNPNLYWYRQAAGRGLQLLFYSVGIGQISSEVPQNLSASRPQDRQFILSSKKLLLSDSGFYLCAWSVSLSSYNEQFFGPGTRLTVL.

The CDR3 DNA reads as TGTGCCAGCAGTCCCCGAGGAAGAGGGACTGAAGCTTTCTTT. Amino acids: CASSPRGRGTEAFF. This chain connects TRBV28 to TRBJ1-1; no clear D gene. The V gene lost 5 bases and the J gene lost 5 bases, with 15 bases spanning the gap. This CDR3 has 14 amino acids. The germline V gene encodes CDR1 MDHEN and CDR2 SYDVKM.

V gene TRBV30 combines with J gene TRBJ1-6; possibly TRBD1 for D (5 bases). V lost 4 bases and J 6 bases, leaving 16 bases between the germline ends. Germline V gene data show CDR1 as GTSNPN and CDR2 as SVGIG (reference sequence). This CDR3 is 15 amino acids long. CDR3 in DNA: TGTGCCTGGAAAGAGGACGGGGGAGCTAATTCACCCCTCCACTTT. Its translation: CAWKEDGGANSPLHF.

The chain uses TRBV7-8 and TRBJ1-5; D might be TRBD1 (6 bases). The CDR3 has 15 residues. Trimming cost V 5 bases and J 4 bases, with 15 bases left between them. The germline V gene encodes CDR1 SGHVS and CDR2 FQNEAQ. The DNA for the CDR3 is TGTGCCAGCAGCAACACCGGACAGAAAAATCAGCCCCAGCATTTT. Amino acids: CASSNTGQKNQPQHF.

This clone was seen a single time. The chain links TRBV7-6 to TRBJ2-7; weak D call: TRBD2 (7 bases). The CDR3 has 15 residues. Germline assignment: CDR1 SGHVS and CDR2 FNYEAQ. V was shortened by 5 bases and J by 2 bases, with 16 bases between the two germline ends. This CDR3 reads CASSRLGGGAYEQYF. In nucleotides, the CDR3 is TGTGCCAGCAGCCGACTAGGGGGGGGAGCCTACGAGCAGTACTTC.

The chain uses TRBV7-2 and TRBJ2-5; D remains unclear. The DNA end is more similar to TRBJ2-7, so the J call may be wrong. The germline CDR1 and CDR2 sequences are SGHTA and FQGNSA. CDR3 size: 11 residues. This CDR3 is CASSTTYEQYF. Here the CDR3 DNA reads TGTGCCAGCAGCACCACCTACGAGCAGTACTTC.

CDR3 sequence: CASSVGTMSSYNEQFF. CDR3 coding DNA: TGTGCCAGCAGCGTAGGGACTATGAGCTCCTACAATGAGCAGTTCTTC. The chain has TRBV9 and TRBJ2-1; tentative D call: TRBD2 (6 bases). The germline V gene encodes CDR1 SGDLS and CDR2 YYNGEE. This CDR3 comprises 16 residues. Trimming cost V 0 bases and J 0 bases, with 10 bases left between them.

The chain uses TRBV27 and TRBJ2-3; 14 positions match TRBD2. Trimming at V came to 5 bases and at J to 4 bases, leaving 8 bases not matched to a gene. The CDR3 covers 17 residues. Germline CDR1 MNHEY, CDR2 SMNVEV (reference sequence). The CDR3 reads CASSLRGTSGRSDTQYF. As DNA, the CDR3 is TGTGCCAGCAGTCTACGAGGGACTAGCGGGAGATCAGATACGCAGTATTTT.

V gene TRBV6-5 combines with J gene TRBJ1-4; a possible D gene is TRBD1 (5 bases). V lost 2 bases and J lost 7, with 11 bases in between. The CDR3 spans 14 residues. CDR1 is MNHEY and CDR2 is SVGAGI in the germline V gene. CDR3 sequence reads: CASSYIQGGEKLFF. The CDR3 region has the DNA TGTGCCAGCAGTTACATCCAGGGAGGTGAAAAACTGTTTTTT.

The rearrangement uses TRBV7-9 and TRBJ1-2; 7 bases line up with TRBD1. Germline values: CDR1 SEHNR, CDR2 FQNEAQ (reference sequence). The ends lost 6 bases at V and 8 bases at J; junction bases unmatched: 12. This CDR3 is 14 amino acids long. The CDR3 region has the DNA TGTGCCAGCAGTTTGATGCGACAGGGTGACGGCTACACCTTC. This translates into CASSLMRQGDGYTF.

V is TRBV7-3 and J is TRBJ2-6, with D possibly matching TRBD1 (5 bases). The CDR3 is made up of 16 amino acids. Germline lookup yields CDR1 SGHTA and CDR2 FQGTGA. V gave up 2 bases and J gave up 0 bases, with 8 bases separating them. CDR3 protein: CASSLSTVSGANVLTF. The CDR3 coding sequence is TGTGCCAGCAGCTTATCGACAGTCTCTGGGGCCAACGTCCTGACTTTC. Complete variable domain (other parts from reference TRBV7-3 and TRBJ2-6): GAGVSQTPSNKVTEKGKYVELRCDPISGHTALYWYRQSLGQGPEFLIYFQGTGAADDSGLPNDRFFAVRPEGSVSTLKIQRTERGDSAVYLCASSLSTVSGANVLTFGAGSRLTVL.

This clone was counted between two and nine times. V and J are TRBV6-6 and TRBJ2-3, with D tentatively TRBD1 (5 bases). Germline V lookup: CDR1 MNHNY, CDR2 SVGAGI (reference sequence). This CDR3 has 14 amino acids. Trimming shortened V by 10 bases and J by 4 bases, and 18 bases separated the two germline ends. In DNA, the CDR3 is TGTGCCACACAAACGGACCAAGGGGCAGATACGCAGTATTTT. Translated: CATQTDQGADTQYF.

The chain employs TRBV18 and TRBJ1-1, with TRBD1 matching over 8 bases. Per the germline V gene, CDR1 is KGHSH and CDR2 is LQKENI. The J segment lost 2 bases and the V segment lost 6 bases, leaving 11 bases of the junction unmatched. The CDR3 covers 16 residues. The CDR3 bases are TGTGCCAGCTCGTTCAACAGGGGGGGAATAAACACTGAAGCTTTCTTT. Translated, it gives CASSFNRGGINTEAFF. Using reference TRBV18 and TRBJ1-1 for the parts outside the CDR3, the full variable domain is NAGVMQNPRHLVRRRGQEARLRCSPMKGHSHVYWYRQLPEEGLKFMVYLQKENIIDESGMPKERFSAEFPKEGPSILRIQQVVRGDSAAYFCASSFNRGGINTEAFFGQGTRLTVV.

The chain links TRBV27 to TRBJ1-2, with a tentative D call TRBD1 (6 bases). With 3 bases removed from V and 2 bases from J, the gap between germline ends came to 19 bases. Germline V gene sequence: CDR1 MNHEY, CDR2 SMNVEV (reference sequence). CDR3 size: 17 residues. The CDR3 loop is CASSFRGDNRANYGYTF. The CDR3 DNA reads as TGTGCCAGCAGTTTCAGAGGGGATAACAGGGCCAACTATGGCTACACCTTC.

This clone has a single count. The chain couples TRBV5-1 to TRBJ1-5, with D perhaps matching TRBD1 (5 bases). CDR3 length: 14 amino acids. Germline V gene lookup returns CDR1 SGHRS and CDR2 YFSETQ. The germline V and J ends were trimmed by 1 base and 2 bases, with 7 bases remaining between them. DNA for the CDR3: TGCGCCAGCAGCTTGACAGGACGCAATCAGCCCCAGCATTTT. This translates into CASSLTGRNQPQHF.